This T cell receptor (beta chain) was documented in a study of T-cell reconstitution after alpha-beta-depleted transplantation in children. For TCRbeta, the library was prepared with unique molecular identifiers. TCRdb reanalysed the PCR reads using MiXCR and keeps one entry per CDR3 protein. The sample includes fewer than 700,000 distinct CDR3 sequences, more than 20% of them seen just once. Only a few counts were recorded for this clonotype. Trimming pared 3 bases from V and 3 bases from J, leaving 11 bases between. The CDR3 has 13 residues. CDR1 is DFQATT, CDR2 SNEGSKA, per germline (reference sequence).

This clonotype originated in a boy under two years old who had a stem cell transplant for acute myeloid leukemia, so the T cells may come from the graft donor. J is TRBJ2-5 and V is TRBV20-1; D uncertain. The sequences come from PBMCs, mostly from graft donor cells, collected 360 days after TCRalphabeta/CD19-depleted stem cell transplant. CDR3 sequence: CSASSPIKETQYF. The CDR3 bases are TGCAGTGCTAGTTCTCCTATCAAAGAGACCCAGTACTTC.